These 22 T cell receptor beta chains were sequenced from one sample in a study of beta chain features in type 1 diabetes. The entirety of the isolated RNA underwent reverse transcription, so expressed TCRB transcripts were sequenced. Sequencing was performed with immunoSEQ multiplex PCR; in TCRdb, only in-frame clones are kept and a portion is missing. The table has roughly 170,000 clones, roughly an eighth seen once; the top ten hold approximately 0.64%. Sample: central memory CD4+ T cells from blood. The receptors were sampled from a woman between 18 and 29 years old in good health.

This rearrangement joins TRBV18 to TRBJ2-5; unclear D gene. CDR3 length: 15 residues. Germline-derived CDR1 and CDR2 are KGHSH and LQKENI. Between the trimmed V and J ends, which lost 0 bases and 2 bases, there was a span of 10 bases. The CDR3 protein is CASSPPIRVQETQYF. For the CDR3, the DNA is TGTGCCAGCTCACCACCGATCCGGGTTCAAGAGACCCAGTACTTC.

The chain carries TRBV9 and TRBJ2-2; 8 bases are a match to TRBD2. Germline-derived CDR1 and CDR2 are SGDLS and YYNGEE. The CDR3 has 16 residues. J gave up 0 bases and V 6 bases, and 7 bases lay outside the gene matches. Here the CDR3 DNA reads TGTGCCAGCAAGCGACGGGGGGGCGCGAACACCGGGGAGCTGTTTTTT. The encoded protein is CASKRRGGANTGELFF.

This clone was observed a handful of times. This chain joins TRBV2 and TRBJ2-4; TRBD2 aligns across 13 bases. The V and J ends lost 10 bases and 8 bases, in that order; junction bases with no gene match: 5. Germline V gene data show CDR1 as SNHLY and CDR2 as FYNNEI. The CDR3 contains 13 residues. CDR3 coding DNA: TGTGCCACGGGACTAGCGGGGATAGACATTCAGTACTTC. The encoded protein is CATGLAGIDIQYF.

J is TRBJ2-5 and V is TRBV27; 9 nucleotides agree with TRBD2. Germline lookup yields CDR1 MNHEY and CDR2 SMNVEV (reference sequence). The CDR3 consists of 14 residues. Trimming cost V 4 bases and J 6 bases; bases outside gene matches: 6. In DNA, the CDR3 is TGTGCCAGCAGTTCGGGACTAGCAGGGAAGACCCAGTACTTC. This sequence encodes CASSSGLAGKTQYF.

This chain links TRBV7-9 with TRBJ2-5, with 10 bases fitting TRBD2. V was pared by 8 bases and J by 0 bases, with 6 bases of the junction left unmatched. CDR3 length equals 15 residues. The germline V gene has CDR1 SEHNR and CDR2 FQNEAQ (reference sequence). The CDR3 is CASGETSGYQETQYF. The CDR3 DNA reads as TGTGCCAGCGGAGAGACTAGCGGGTACCAAGAGACCCAGTACTTC.

The CDR3 here is CASSLLAGGSADTQYF. The CDR3 DNA reads TGTGCCAGCAGCTTGCTAGCGGGAGGGTCGGCAGATACGCAGTATTTT. The chain couples TRBV7-2 to TRBJ2-3, with TRBD2 matching over 12 bases. Germline lookup yields CDR1 SGHTA and CDR2 FQGNSA. The V gene end was trimmed by 3 bases and the J gene end by 4 bases; junction bases not matched to a gene: 5. This CDR3 is 16 amino acids long.

V is TRBV7-9 and J is TRBJ1-2; D remains unclear. Germline CDR1 reads SEHNR; CDR2 reads FQNEAQ (reference sequence). This CDR3 is 12 amino acids long. V gave up 5 bases and J gave up 5 bases, with 9 bases separating them. The CDR3 sequence: CASSPDGYGYTF. The CDR3 DNA reads TGTGCCAGCAGCCCAGACGGGTATGGCTACACCTTC.

In its sample, this clone was seen a few times. This chain links TRBV7-8 with TRBJ2-2; TRBD2 agrees at 14 bases. Germline CDR1 SGHVS, CDR2 FQNEAQ. V was pared by 5 bases and J by 6 bases, with 5 bases of the junction left unmatched. The length of the CDR3 is 16 residues. This CDR3 reads CASSPPGLAGAGELFF. DNA for the CDR3: TGTGCCAGCAGCCCGCCGGGACTAGCGGGAGCCGGGGAGCTGTTTTTT.

This chain joins TRBV27 and TRBJ1-5; no clear D gene. CDR1 MNHEY and CDR2 SMNVEV come from the germline V gene (reference sequence). This CDR3 comprises 12 residues. Trimming cost V 8 bases and J 1 base, with 6 bases left between them. CDR3: CASSRSNQPQHF. CDR3 coding DNA: TGTGCCAGCTCCCGGAGCAATCAGCCCCAGCATTTT.

CDR3 sequence: CASSFSGRDAGNEQFF. CDR3 in DNA: TGTGCCAGCAGTTTTAGCGGGAGGGACGCTGGGAATGAGCAGTTCTTC. V is TRBV2 and J is TRBJ2-1; 11 bases align to TRBD2. V was pared by 5 bases and J by 7 bases, with 10 bases of the junction left unmatched. Germline CDR1 SNHLY, CDR2 FYNNEI. The length of the CDR3 is 16 residues.

The chain combines TRBV7-9 with TRBJ1-2; 9 positions match TRBD1. Per germline, CDR1 SEHNR and CDR2 FQNEAQ (reference sequence). The CDR3 is made up of 13 amino acids. The trim removed 6 bases at V and 8 bases at J, leaving 7 bases unmatched. CDR3 in amino acids: CASSLGQGGGYTF. Here the CDR3 DNA reads TGTGCCAGCAGTTTGGGACAGGGAGGCGGCTACACCTTC.

This chain uses TRBV9 with TRBJ1-2; no definite D call. Germline assignment: CDR1 SGDLS and CDR2 YYNGEE. With 1 base removed from V and 1 base from J, the gap between germline ends came to 11 bases. This CDR3 comprises 15 residues. The DNA of the CDR3 is TGTGCCAGCAGCGTAACAGTAAGCCTTAACTATGGCTACACCTTC. Translating gives CASSVTVSLNYGYTF.

The chain is built from TRBV7-3 and TRBJ2-3; 13 bases fit TRBD2. Per germline, CDR1 SGHTA and CDR2 FQGTGA. There are 17 residues in the CDR3. V lost 5 bases and J lost 4; bases outside the gene matches: 9. CDR3 sequence reads: CASSLHRLAGGPDTQYF. The CDR3 DNA sequence: TGTGCCAGCAGCCTTCATCGACTAGCGGGAGGCCCAGATACGCAGTATTTT. The variable domain in full, completed from reference TRBV7-3 and TRBJ2-3, reads GAGVSQTPSNKVTEKGKYVELRCDPISGHTALYWYRQSLGQGPEFLIYFQGTGAADDSGLPNDRFFAVRPEGSVSTLKIQRTERGDSAVYLCASSLHRLAGGPDTQYFGPGTRLTVL.

This clone was counted ten times or more. The chain employs TRBV30 and TRBJ1-3, with D uncertain. The V gene lost 0 bases and the J gene lost 1 base, with 7 bases spanning the gap. The CDR3 loop spans 14 amino acids. The germline V gene encodes CDR1 GTSNPN and CDR2 SVGIG (reference sequence). DNA for the CDR3: TGTGCCTGGAGTGTACCGGTTTCTGGAAACACCATATATTTT. Translated, it gives CAWSVPVSGNTIYF.

This clone was found a few times. The chain has TRBV2 and TRBJ2-1, with no clear D. Germline-derived CDR1 and CDR2 are SNHLY and FYNNEI. V lost 6 bases to trimming and J lost 0 bases, with 12 bases between them. CDR3 length equals 15 residues. CDR3 sequence reads: CASRFLESSYNEQFF. The CDR3 DNA follows: TGTGCCAGCAGGTTTCTAGAGAGCTCCTACAATGAGCAGTTCTTC.

This clone turned up a few times. The chain combines TRBV9 with TRBJ2-3; TRBD2 matches 13 bases. Per germline, CDR1 SGDLS and CDR2 YYNGEE. The CDR3 has 19 amino acids. Unmatched junction bases numbered 7, after V lost 0 bases and J lost 0 bases. CDR3 bases: TGTGCCAGCAGCGTAGAGCAGGGGACTAGCGGGATAAGCACAGATACGCAGTATTTT. This encodes CASSVEQGTSGISTDTQYF.

This clone was recorded a few times. CDR3 region: CASNRDSYGTGELFF. CDR3 nucleotide sequence: TGTGCCAGCAACAGAGACAGTTACGGGACCGGGGAGCTGTTTTTT. This rearrangement joins TRBV6-5 to TRBJ2-2; a possible D gene is TRBD1 (5 bases). Germline CDR1 reads MNHEY; CDR2 reads SVGAGI. The V gene lost 7 bases and the J gene lost 5 bases, with 17 bases spanning the gap. The CDR3 sequence is 15 residues long.

This clone has just a few counts. The chain recombines TRBV15 with TRBJ2-2; the D gene is possibly TRBD2 (6 bases). CDR1 LNHNV and CDR2 YYDKDF come from the germline V gene (reference sequence). The CDR3 runs to 14 residues. V was pared by 6 bases and J by 5 bases, with 13 bases between. The DNA of the CDR3 is TGTGCCACCAGATTGGGTGGAGGGACCGGGGAGCTGTTTTTT. Its protein is CATRLGGGTGELFF.

This clone has a handful of counts. One junction end does not reproduce the germline sequence, and a read error may be involved. The rearrangement joins TRBV11-1 to TRBJ2-3, with D perhaps matching TRBD2 (5 bases). CDR1 and CDR2 from the germline V gene are SGHAT and FQDESV (reference sequence). This CDR3 comprises 12 residues. The CDR3 spells CATTSSRDTQYF. DNA for the CDR3: TGTGCCACCACCTCTAGCAGAGATACGCAGTATTTT. Full variable domain (outside the CDR3, taken from reference TRBV11-1 and TRBJ2-3): EAEVAQSPRYKITEKSQAVAFWCDPISGHATLYWYRQILGQGPELLVQFQDESVVDDSQLPKDRFSAERLKGVDSTLKIQPAELGDSAMYLCATTSSRDTQYFGPGTRLTVL.

The chain is built from TRBV9 and TRBJ2-7; 7 nucleotides match TRBD1. The CDR3 is 14 amino acids. V was pared by 2 bases and J by 5 bases, with 7 bases of the junction left unmatched. Germline V gene sequence: CDR1 SGDLS, CDR2 YYNGEE. Here the CDR3 DNA reads TGTGCCAGCAGCGTTCGAGGGGGCCCGGACGAGCAGTACTTC. As protein: CASSVRGGPDEQYF.

In this sample, this clone turned up a few times. The V call is TRBV27, the J call TRBJ2-4, with D unresolved. The CDR3 has 15 residues. V lost 2 bases and J 6 bases, leaving 14 bases between the germline ends. The V gene's germline CDR1 is MNHEY and CDR2 SMNVEV (reference sequence). This CDR3 reads CASSLIGSGINIQYF. The CDR3 DNA reads TGTGCCAGCAGTTTAATCGGGTCCGGAATAAACATTCAGTACTTC.

This clone was seen a handful of times. The DNA for the CDR3 is TGTGCCAGCCTCACCGACGGGGGGAGGGAGGACGAGCAGTACTTC. It is translated as CASLTDGGREDEQYF. The J gene is TRBJ2-7, the V gene TRBV7-9; the match to TRBD2 covers 7 bases. CDR1 and CDR2 (germline): SEHNR, FQNEAQ (reference sequence). Germline trimming cut 8 bases from V and 5 bases from J; bases unmatched to any gene: 15. The CDR3 is made up of 15 amino acids.